The 5 T cell receptor beta chains presented below share a single source sample, sequenced in a study of blood T cell repertoires in COVID-19. Sequencing was performed with immunoSEQ multiplex PCR; in TCRdb, only in-frame clones are kept and a portion is missing. The data show tens of thousands of clones, 80% seen once. The sample comprised peripheral blood. Receptor source: a man between 65 and 85 years old who had recovered from COVID-19.

The CDR3 spells CASSLWTGGRTDTQYF. The DNA of the CDR3 is TGTGCCAGCAGCTTATGGACAGGGGGACGCACAGATACGCAGTATTTT. The chain is built from TRBV7-6 and TRBJ2-3; 10 bases align to TRBD1. The CDR3 is 16 amino acids. Germline V lookup: CDR1 SGHVS, CDR2 FNYEAQ. The J segment lost 1 base and the V segment lost 2 bases, leaving 3 bases of the junction unmatched.

The chain combines TRBV7-2 with TRBJ2-1; 8 positions agree with TRBD1. Germline CDR1 and CDR2: SGHTA and FQGNSA. Unmatched junction bases numbered 9, after V lost 4 bases and J lost 1 base. The CDR3 is 17 amino acids. The CDR3 region is CASSSTRGRGSYNEQFF. In DNA, the CDR3 is TGTGCCAGCAGCTCGACCAGGGGGCGCGGGTCCTACAATGAGCAGTTCTTC.

The rearrangement joins TRBV30 to TRBJ2-2; 11 bases match TRBD2. Germline V CDR1 and CDR2: GTSNPN, SVGIG (reference sequence). V shed 6 bases, J shed 2 bases, and the junction held 8 bases outside the gene matches. The CDR3 spans 16 residues. The CDR3 loop is CACPLTSGSNTGELFF. In DNA, the CDR3 is TGTGCCTGCCCCCTAACTAGCGGGAGCAACACCGGGGAGCTGTTTTTT.

This clone has a handful of counts. The genes are TRBV2 and TRBJ2-7; 9 nucleotides match TRBD1. CDR3 size: 14 residues. V lost 7 bases to trimming and J lost 8 bases; unmatched junction nucleotides: 12. The germline CDR1 and CDR2 sequences are SNHLY and FYNNEI. The CDR3 region is CASKPGQGGTKQYF. The CDR3 region has the DNA TGTGCCAGCAAACCGGGACAGGGAGGTACGAAGCAGTACTTC.

V gene TRBV5-4 combines with J gene TRBJ2-1; tentatively, D is TRBD2 (6 bases). Between the trimmed V and J ends, which lost 6 bases and 7 bases, there was a span of 17 bases. From germline, CDR1 is SGHNT and CDR2 YYREEE (reference sequence). The CDR3 totals 14 residues. The CDR3 region is CASTPLGGMNEQFF. The CDR3 DNA sequence: TGTGCCAGCACCCCCCTTGGCGGGATGAATGAGCAGTTCTTC.